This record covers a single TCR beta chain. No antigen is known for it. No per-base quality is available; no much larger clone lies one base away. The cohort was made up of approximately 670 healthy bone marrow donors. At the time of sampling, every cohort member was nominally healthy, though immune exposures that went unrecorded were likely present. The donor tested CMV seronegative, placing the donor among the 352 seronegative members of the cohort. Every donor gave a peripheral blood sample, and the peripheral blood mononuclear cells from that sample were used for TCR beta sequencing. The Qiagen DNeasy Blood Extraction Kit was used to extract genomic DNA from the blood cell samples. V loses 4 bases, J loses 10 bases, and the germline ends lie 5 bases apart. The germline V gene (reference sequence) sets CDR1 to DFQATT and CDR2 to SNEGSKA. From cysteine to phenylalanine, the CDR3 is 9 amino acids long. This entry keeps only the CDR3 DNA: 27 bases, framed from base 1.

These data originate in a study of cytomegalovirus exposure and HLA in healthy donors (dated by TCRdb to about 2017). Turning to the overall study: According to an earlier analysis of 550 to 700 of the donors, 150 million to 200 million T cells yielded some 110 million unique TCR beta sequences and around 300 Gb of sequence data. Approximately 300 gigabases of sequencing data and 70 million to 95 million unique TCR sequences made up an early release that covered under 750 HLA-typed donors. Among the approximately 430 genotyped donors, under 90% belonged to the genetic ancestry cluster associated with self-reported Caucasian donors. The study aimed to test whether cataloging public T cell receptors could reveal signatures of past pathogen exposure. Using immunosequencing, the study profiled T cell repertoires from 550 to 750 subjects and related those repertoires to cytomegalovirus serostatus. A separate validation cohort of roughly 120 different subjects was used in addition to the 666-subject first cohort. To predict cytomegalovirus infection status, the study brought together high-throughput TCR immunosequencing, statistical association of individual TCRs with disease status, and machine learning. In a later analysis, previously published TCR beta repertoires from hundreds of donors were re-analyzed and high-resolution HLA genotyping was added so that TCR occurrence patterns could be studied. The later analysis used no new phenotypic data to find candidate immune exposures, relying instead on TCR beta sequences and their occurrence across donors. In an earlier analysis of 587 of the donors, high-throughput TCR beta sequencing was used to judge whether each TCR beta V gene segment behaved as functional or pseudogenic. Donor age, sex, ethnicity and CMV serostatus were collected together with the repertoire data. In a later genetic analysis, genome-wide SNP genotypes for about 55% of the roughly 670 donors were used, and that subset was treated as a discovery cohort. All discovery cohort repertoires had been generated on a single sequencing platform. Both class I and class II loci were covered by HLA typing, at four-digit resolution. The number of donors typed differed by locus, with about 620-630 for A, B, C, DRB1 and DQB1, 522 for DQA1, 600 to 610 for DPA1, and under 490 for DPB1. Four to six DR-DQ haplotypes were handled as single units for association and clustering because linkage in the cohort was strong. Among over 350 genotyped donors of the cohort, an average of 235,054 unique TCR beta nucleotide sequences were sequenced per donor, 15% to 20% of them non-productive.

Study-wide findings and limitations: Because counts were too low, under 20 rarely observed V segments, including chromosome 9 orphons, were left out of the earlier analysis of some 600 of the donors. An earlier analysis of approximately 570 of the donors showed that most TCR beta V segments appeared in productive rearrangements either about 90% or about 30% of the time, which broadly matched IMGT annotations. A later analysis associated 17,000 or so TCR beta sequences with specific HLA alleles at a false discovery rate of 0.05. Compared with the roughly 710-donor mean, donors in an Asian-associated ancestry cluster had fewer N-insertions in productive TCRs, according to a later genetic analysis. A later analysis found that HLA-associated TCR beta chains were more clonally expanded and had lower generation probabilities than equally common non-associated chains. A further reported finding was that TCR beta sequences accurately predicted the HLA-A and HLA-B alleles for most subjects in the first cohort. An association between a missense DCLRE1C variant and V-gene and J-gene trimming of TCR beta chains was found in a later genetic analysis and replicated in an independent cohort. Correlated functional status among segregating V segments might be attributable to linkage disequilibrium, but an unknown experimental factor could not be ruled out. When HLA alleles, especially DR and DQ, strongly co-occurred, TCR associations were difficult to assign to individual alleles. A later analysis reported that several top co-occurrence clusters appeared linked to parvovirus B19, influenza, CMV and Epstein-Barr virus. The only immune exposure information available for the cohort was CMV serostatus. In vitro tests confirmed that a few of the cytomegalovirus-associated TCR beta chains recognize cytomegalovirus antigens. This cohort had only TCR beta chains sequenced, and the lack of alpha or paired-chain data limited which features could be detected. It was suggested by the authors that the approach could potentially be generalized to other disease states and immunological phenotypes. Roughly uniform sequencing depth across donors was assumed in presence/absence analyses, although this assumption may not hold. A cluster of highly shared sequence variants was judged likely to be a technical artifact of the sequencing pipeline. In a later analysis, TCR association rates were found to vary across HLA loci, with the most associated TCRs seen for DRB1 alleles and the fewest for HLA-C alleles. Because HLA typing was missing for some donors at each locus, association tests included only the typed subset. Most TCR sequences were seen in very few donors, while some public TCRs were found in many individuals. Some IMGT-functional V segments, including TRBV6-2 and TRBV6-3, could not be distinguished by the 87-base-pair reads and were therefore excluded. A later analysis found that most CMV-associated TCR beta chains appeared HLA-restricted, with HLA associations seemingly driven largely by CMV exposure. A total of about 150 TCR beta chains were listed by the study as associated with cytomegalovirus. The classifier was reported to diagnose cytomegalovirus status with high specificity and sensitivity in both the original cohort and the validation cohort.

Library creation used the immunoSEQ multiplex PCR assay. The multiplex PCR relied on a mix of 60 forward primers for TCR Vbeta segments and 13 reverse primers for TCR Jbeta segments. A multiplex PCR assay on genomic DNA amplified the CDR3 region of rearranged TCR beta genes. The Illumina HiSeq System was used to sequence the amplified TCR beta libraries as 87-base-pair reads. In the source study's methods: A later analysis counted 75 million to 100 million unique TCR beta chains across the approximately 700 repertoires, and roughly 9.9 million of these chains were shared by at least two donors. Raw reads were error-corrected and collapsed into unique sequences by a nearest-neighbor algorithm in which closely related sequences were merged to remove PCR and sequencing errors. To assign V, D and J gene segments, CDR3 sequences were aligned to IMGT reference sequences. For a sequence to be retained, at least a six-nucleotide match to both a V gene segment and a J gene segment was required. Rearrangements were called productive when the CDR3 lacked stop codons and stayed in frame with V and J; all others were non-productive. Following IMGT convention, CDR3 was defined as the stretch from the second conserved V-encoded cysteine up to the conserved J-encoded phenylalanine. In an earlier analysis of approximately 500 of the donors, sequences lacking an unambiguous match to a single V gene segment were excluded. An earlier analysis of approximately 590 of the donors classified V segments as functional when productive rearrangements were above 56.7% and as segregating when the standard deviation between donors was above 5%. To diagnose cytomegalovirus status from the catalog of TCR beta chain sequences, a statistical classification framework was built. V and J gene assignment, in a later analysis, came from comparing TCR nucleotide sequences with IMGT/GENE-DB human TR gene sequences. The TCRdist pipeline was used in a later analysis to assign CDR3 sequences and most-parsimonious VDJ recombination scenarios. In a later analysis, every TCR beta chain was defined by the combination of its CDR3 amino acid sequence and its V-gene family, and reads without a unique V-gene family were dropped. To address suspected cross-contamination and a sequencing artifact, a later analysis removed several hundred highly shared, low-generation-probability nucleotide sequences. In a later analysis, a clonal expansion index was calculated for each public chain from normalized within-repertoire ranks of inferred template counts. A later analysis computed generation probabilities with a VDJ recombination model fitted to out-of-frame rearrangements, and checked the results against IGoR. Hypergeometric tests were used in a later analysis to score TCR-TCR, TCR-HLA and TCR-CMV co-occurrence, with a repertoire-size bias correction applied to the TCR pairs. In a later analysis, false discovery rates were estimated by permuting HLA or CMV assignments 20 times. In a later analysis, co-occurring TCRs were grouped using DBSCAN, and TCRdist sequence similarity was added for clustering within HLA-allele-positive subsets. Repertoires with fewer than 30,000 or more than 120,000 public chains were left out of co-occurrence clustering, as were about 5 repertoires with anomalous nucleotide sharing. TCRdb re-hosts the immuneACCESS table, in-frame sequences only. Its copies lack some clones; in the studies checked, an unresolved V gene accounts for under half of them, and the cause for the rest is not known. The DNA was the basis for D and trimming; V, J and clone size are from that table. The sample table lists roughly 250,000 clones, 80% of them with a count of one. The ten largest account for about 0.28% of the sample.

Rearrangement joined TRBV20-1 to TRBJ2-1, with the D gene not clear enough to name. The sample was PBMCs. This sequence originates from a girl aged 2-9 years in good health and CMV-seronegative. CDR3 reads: CSATREQFF. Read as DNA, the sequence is TGCAGTGCTACCAGAGAGCAGTTCTTC.